This TCR beta chain was obtained from a study of metastatic and nonmetastatic thyroid tumors. About the study: Malignant and benign thyroid patients had repertoires compared in peripheral blood and tumor or nodule tissue. Study-wide points: It was reported that TCR beta diversity was significantly higher in malignant thyroid tumors than benign nodules, in blood and tumor.

V lost 8 bases and J lost 4, with 23 bases in between. Germline CDR1 MRHNA, CDR2 SNTAGT. This CDR3 contains 16 residues. Every patient underwent thyroid surgery untreated. By proportion, this clone is medium-sized. Its specificity is unknown. In the original workflow: Built for papillary thyroid cancer, a distant-metastasis classifier drew on CDR3 differences across clinicopathological groups. TCRdb re-processed the PCR reads through MiXCR. The V and J calls shown here were made by TCRdb, not taken from the authors' results. The sample contains fewer than 6,000 clones, roughly 25% of which appear only once.

The sequencing sample was made of adjacent normal tissue. The chain recombines TRBV6-4 with TRBJ1-2; D is unresolved. The sequence derives from a male donor with papillary thyroid cancer or a benign thyroid nodule (not recorded which). Some clones in this sample may be carry-over from other donors' samples. CDR3 sequence (DNA): TGTGCCAGCGGGCCCGATAGGGCCCCTACCCTCTATGGCTACACCTTC. Its translation: CASGPDRAPTLYGYTF.